A single sample is the source of the 25 T cell receptor beta chains below, sequenced in a study of T cells after posttransplantation cyclophosphamide. Cyclophosphamide on days +3 and +4 followed busulfan-fludarabine conditioning and a marrow graft. The repertoire was sequenced with immunoSEQ multiplex PCR; TCRdb's copy has only in-frame clones and lacks some. The repertoire holds roughly 8,700 clones, with almost 90% as singletons. Sequenced here: CD4+ T cells sorted from blood, sampled approximately 1,300 days after allogeneic stem cell transplant with posttransplant cyclophosphamide. The receptors come from a female patient in her fifties who received an allogeneic stem cell transplant from a related donor, was CMV-positive, and had no GVHD. Some of the T cells might come from the graft donor.

This clone is a singleton in its sample. The chain is built from TRBV7-3 and TRBJ1-2, with 8 positions matching TRBD1. The ends lost 3 bases at V and 0 bases at J; junction bases unmatched: 0. The germline gives CDR1 SGHTA, CDR2 FQGTGA. CDR3 size: 14 residues. The CDR3 region is CASSLDRANYGYTF. CDR3 in DNA: TGTGCCAGCAGCTTGGACAGGGCTAACTATGGCTACACCTTC. The full variable domain, rest sourced from reference TRBV7-3 and TRBJ1-2, is GAGVSQTPSNKVTEKGKYVELRCDPISGHTALYWYRQSLGQGPEFLIYFQGTGAADDSGLPNDRFFAVRPEGSVSTLKIQRTERGDSAVYLCASSLDRANYGYTFGSGTRLTVV.

The V gene is TRBV7-2, the J gene TRBJ1-5; D is perhaps TRBD1 (6 bases). V was cut by 0 bases and J by 1 base, with 7 bases left in between. CDR1 and CDR2 from the germline V gene are SGHTA and FQGNSA. The CDR3 runs 15 residues. This CDR3 is CASSLAQGSNQPQHF. The CDR3 nucleotides are TGTGCCAGCAGCTTAGCACAGGGAAGCAATCAGCCCCAGCATTTT.

J is TRBJ2-1 and V is TRBV5-1; 10 bases fit TRBD1. The CDR3 covers 15 residues. CDR1 is SGHRS and CDR2 is YFSETQ in the germline V gene. V shed 3 bases, J shed 9 bases, and the junction held 9 bases outside the gene matches. CDR3 DNA sequence: TGCGCCAGCAGCTCGATAGGACAGGGGGACAGTGAGCAGTTCTTC. Its protein is CASSSIGQGDSEQFF.

This clone was seen a handful of times. Here the CDR3 reads CASSFPGFGELFF. The CDR3 region has the DNA TGTGCCAGCAGCTTCCCAGGGTTCGGGGAGCTGTTTTTT. V is TRBV7-2 and J is TRBJ2-2; D is possibly TRBD1 (5 bases). CDR1 is SGHTA and CDR2 is FQGNSA in the germline V gene. This CDR3 is built from 13 residues. Trimming cost V 3 bases and J 7 bases, with 9 bases left between them.

The chain recombines TRBV10-3 with TRBJ2-7; weak D call: TRBD2 (5 bases). The CDR3 covers 16 residues. Germline CDR1 and CDR2: ENHRY and SYGVKD. V dropped 5 bases and J dropped 6 bases, with 23 bases sitting between them. For the CDR3, the DNA is TGTGCCATCAGTCCGGGAAGCCGGACCCAGGTAATCGAGCAGTACTTC. Its protein is CAISPGSRTQVIEQYF.

V is TRBV27 and J is TRBJ1-6; 9 bases are a match to TRBD1. The CDR3 extends over 15 amino acids. Losses at the gene ends were 8 bases for V and 11 bases for J; bases not matched to a gene: 13. Germline V gives CDR1 MNHEY, CDR2 SMNVEV (reference sequence). The CDR3 coding sequence is TGTGCCAGCGGTAGGGGGACAGGGAGTGGGACACCCCTCCACTTT. Translating gives CASGRGTGSGTPLHF.

The chain is built from TRBV2 and TRBJ1-2; the D gene is possibly TRBD1 (5 bases). The CDR3 contains 15 residues. Germline assignment: CDR1 SNHLY and CDR2 FYNNEI. V lost 7 bases and J 5 bases, leaving 20 bases between the germline ends. For the CDR3, the DNA is TGTGCCAGCACCTCAAGTGGGAGGGGCCTTTATGGCTACACCTTC. As protein: CASTSSGRGLYGYTF. Combining the CDR3 with reference TRBV2 and TRBJ1-2 gives the whole variable domain EPEVTQTPSHQVTQMGQEVILRCVPISNHLYFYWYRQILGQKVEFLVSFYNNEISEKSEIFDDQFSVERPDGSNFTLKIRSTKLEDSAMYFCASTSSGRGLYGYTFGSGTRLTVV.

The chain carries TRBV19 and TRBJ2-1; 10 bases match TRBD1. The CDR3 is 17 amino acids. J gave up 0 bases and V 5 bases, and 7 bases lay outside the gene matches. CDR1 is LNHDA and CDR2 is SQIVND in the germline V gene (reference sequence). CDR3 DNA sequence: TGTGCCAGTAGTCGGGACAGGGGACCGAGCTCCTACAATGAGCAGTTCTTC. This codes for CASSRDRGPSSYNEQFF.

This sequence joins TRBV5-6 and TRBJ2-6, with 12 bases that match TRBD2. Per the germline V gene, CDR1 is SGHDT and CDR2 is YYEEEE. This CDR3 is built from 18 residues. Trimming took 7 bases from V and 0 from J; bases not matched to a gene: 8. The CDR3 here is CASRPASGGVSGANVLTF. DNA for the CDR3: TGTGCCAGCCGGCCGGCTAGCGGGGGGGTCTCTGGGGCCAACGTCCTGACTTTC.

The chain joins TRBV7-2 to TRBJ2-5, with D possibly matching TRBD1 (5 bases). The V gene's germline CDR1 is SGHTA and CDR2 FQGNSA. Trimming removed 1 base from V and 5 bases from J, with 14 bases in between. CDR3 size: 15 residues. The CDR3 protein is CASSLDDSRLETQYF. Here the CDR3 DNA reads TGTGCCAGCAGCTTAGATGACAGTAGGTTGGAGACCCAGTACTTC.

This clone was picked up one time. The J gene is TRBJ2-7, the V gene TRBV11-1, with TRBD1 matching 8 bases. The CDR3 contains 17 residues. V was pared by 2 bases and J by 0 bases, with 9 bases of the junction left unmatched. Germline lookup yields CDR1 SGHAT and CDR2 FQDESV (reference sequence). The CDR3 region has the DNA TGTGCCAGCAGCTTAAGCCAACAGGGGGGAGGCTCCTACGAGCAGTACTTC. Protein: CASSLSQQGGGSYEQYF. The variable domain in full, completed from reference TRBV11-1 and TRBJ2-7, reads EAEVAQSPRYKITEKSQAVAFWCDPISGHATLYWYRQILGQGPELLVQFQDESVVDDSQLPKDRFSAERLKGVDSTLKIQPAELGDSAMYLCASSLSQQGGGSYEQYFGPGTRLTVT.

The rearrangement joins TRBV6-6 to TRBJ2-1; possibly TRBD2 for D (5 bases). The CDR3 sequence is 15 residues long. Between the trimmed V and J ends, which lost 5 bases and 0 bases, there was a span of 11 bases. CDR1 MNHNY and CDR2 SVGAGI come from the germline V gene (reference sequence). The chain's CDR3 is CASSSDGGSYNEQFF. The DNA for the CDR3 is TGTGCCAGCAGTAGCGACGGAGGCTCCTACAATGAGCAGTTCTTC.

A single count supports this clone. The chain recombines TRBV9 with TRBJ2-1; D perhaps matches TRBD2 (7 bases). Per germline, CDR1 SGDLS and CDR2 YYNGEE. This CDR3 is 17 amino acids long. Trimming removed 4 bases from V and 2 bases from J, with 19 bases in between. CDR3 amino acids: CASSPRPLRGPYNEQFF. CDR3 nucleotides: TGTGCCAGCAGCCCACGGCCCCTGCGGGGGCCCTACAATGAGCAGTTCTTC.

The V gene is TRBV10-3, the J gene TRBJ1-1, with D possibly being TRBD1 (5 bases). The CDR3 is made up of 14 amino acids. Between the trimmed V and J ends, which lost 4 bases and 1 base, there was a span of 10 bases. Per the germline V gene, CDR1 is ENHRY and CDR2 is SYGVKD. The CDR3 DNA follows: TGTGCCATCAGTGGTCAGGGAGGGAACACTGAAGCTTTCTTT. Amino acids: CAISGQGGNTEAFF.

The chain couples TRBV19 to TRBJ2-3; TRBD2 is a possible D gene (6 bases). CDR1 is LNHDA, CDR2 SQIVND, per germline (reference sequence). This CDR3 is built from 14 residues. Trimming took off 4 bases at V and 3 bases at J, with 11 bases between the two ends. The CDR3 is CASSNGLATDTQYF. CDR3 in DNA: TGTGCCAGTAGTAACGGTCTAGCGACAGATACGCAGTATTTT. Looking up the rest from reference TRBV19 and TRBJ2-3 gives the full variable domain: DGGITQSPKYLFRKEGQNVTLSCEQNLNHDAMYWYRQDPGQGLRLIYYSQIVNDFQKGDIAEGYSVSREKKESFPLTVTSAQKNPTAFYLCASSNGLATDTQYFGPGTRLTVL.

The chain employs TRBV5-1 and TRBJ1-1; D may be TRBD1 (5 bases). CDR1 and CDR2 (germline): SGHRS, YFSETQ. Trimming left V 0 bases short and J 1 base short, with 13 bases between. The CDR3 has 16 amino acids. The CDR3: CASSLVPPGGNTEAFF. CDR3 nucleotide sequence: TGCGCCAGCAGCTTGGTTCCCCCCGGGGGGAACACTGAAGCTTTCTTT.

V gene TRBV28 combines with J gene TRBJ2-7; maybe TRBD1 (5 bases). The CDR3 is made up of 13 amino acids. Germline loops: CDR1 MDHEN, CDR2 SYDVKM. V was trimmed by 3 bases and J by 2 bases, leaving 8 bases between them. CDR3 sequence reads: CASSFRTPYEQYF. The CDR3 DNA reads as TGTGCCAGCAGTTTCCGGACACCCTACGAGCAGTACTTC.

The rearrangement links TRBV25-1 to TRBJ1-4, with 9 bases lining up with TRBD1. There are 14 residues in the CDR3. With V trimmed by 7 bases and J by 7 bases, 7 bases remained unmatched. Germline values: CDR1 MGHDK, CDR2 SYGVNS. CDR3 in DNA: TGTGCCAGCACCGGGACAGGGAGAGGTGAAAAACTGTTTTTT. Its protein product is CASTGTGRGEKLFF. Based on the CDR3 plus reference TRBV25-1 and TRBJ1-4, the full variable domain is EADIYQTPRYLVIGTGKKITLECSQTMGHDKMYWYQQDPGMELHLIHYSYGVNSTEKGDLSSESTVSRIRTEHFPLTLESARPSHTSQYLCASTGTGRGEKLFFGSGTQLSVL.

The chain links TRBV9 to TRBJ2-7, with 7 bases identical to TRBD1. V lost 3 bases and J lost 2; bases outside the gene matches: 14. CDR1 is SGDLS and CDR2 is YYNGEE in the germline V gene. This CDR3 is built from 17 residues. Here the CDR3 DNA reads TGTGCCAGCAGCGGAGGCCCGGCAGGGGGAATCCCCTACGAGCAGTACTTC. Translation gives CASSGGPAGGIPYEQYF.

This clone was observed once. V is TRBV30 and J is TRBJ2-1; 10 nucleotides agree with TRBD2. V gave up 4 bases and J gave up 6 bases; unmatched junction bases: 6. The CDR3 spans 14 residues. The germline V gene encodes CDR1 GTSNPN and CDR2 SVGIG (reference sequence). CDR3 residues: CAWTSGSSVNEQFF. The CDR3 bases are TGTGCCTGGACTAGCGGGAGTAGTGTCAATGAGCAGTTCTTC.

This chain links TRBV11-1 with TRBJ2-3; 7 nucleotides match TRBD2. Germline trimming cut 0 bases from V and 3 bases from J; bases unmatched to any gene: 9. Germline assignment: CDR1 SGHAT and CDR2 FQDESV (reference sequence). CDR3 size: 17 residues. The CDR3 loop reads CASSLARAWTRTDTQYF. The CDR3 nucleotides are TGTGCCAGCAGCTTAGCCCGGGCCTGGACTAGGACAGATACGCAGTATTTT.

The genes are TRBV5-1 and TRBJ1-6; tentatively, D is TRBD1 (5 bases). Germline V gene lookup returns CDR1 SGHRS and CDR2 YFSETQ. V was clipped by 2 bases and J by 6 bases, with 15 bases between them. The CDR3 loop spans 16 amino acids. The chain's CDR3 is CASSFARTPTNSPLHF. In nucleotides, the CDR3 is TGCGCCAGCAGCTTCGCCCGGACACCTACTAATTCACCCCTCCACTTT.

V and J are TRBV7-2 and TRBJ2-7, with 8 bases that match TRBD1. This CDR3 comprises 17 residues. The germline V gene encodes CDR1 SGHTA and CDR2 FQGNSA. Losses at the gene ends were 0 bases for V and 0 bases for J; bases not matched to a gene: 7. CDR3 sequence reads: CASSLAGGTGRSYEQYF. The CDR3 DNA reads as TGTGCCAGCAGCTTAGCTGGTGGGACAGGCCGCTCCTACGAGCAGTACTTC. Using reference TRBV7-2 and TRBJ2-7 for the parts outside the CDR3, the full variable domain is GAGVSQSPSNKVTEKGKDVELRCDPISGHTALYWYRQSLGQGLEFLIYFQGNSAPDKSGLPSDRFSAERTGGSVSTLTIQRTQQEDSAVYLCASSLAGGTGRSYEQYFGPGTRLTVT.

The chain has TRBV27 and TRBJ2-7; 10 positions match TRBD1. Trimming cost V 7 bases and J 4 bases; bases outside gene matches: 4. The CDR3 has 13 amino acids. The germline V gene encodes CDR1 MNHEY and CDR2 SMNVEV (reference sequence). Here the CDR3 reads CASTWTGGYEQYF. As DNA, the CDR3 is TGTGCCAGCACGTGGACAGGGGGGTACGAGCAGTACTTC.

This clone was picked up a small number of times. The chain links TRBV2 to TRBJ1-3; no clear D gene. This CDR3 has 15 amino acids. V dropped 8 bases and J dropped 0 bases, with 14 bases sitting between them. Per the germline V gene, CDR1 is SNHLY and CDR2 is FYNNEI. CDR3 sequence: CASVNSRGSGNTIYF. For the CDR3, the DNA is TGTGCCAGCGTGAATAGTCGTGGCTCTGGAAACACCATATATTTT.